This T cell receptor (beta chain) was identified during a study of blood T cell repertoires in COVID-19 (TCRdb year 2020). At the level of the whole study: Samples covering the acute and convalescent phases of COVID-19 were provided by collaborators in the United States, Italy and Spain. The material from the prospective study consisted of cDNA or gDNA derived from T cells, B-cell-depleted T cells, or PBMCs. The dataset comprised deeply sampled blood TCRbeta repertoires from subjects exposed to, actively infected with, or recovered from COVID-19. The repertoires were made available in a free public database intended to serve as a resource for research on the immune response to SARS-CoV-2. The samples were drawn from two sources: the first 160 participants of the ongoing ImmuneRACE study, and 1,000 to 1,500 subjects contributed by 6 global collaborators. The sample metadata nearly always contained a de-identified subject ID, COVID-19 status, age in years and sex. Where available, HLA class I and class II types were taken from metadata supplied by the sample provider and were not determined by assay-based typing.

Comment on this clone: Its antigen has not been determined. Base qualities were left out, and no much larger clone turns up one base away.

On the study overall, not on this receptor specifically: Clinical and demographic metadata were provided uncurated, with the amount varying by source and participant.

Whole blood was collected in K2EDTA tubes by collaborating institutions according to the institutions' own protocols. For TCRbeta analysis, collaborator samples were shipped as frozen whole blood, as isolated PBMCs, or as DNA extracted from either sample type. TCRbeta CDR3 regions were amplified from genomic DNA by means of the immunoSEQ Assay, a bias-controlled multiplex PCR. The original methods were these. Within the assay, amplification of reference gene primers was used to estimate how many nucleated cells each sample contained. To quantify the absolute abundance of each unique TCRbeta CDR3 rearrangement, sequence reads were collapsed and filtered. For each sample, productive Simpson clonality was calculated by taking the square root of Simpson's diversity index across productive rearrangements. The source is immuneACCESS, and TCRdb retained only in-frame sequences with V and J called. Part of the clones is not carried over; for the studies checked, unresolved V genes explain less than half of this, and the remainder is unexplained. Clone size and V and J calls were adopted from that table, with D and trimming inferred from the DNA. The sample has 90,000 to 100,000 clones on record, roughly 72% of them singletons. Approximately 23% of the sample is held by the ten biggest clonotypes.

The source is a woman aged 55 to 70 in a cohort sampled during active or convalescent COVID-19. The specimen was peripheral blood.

The CDR3 region: CASSTTPQNTQYF. The sequence in DNA is TGTGCCAGCAGCACAACCCCACAGAATACGCAGTATTTT. In this chain, TRBV3-1 (or the pseudogene TRBV3-2) is recombined with TRBJ2-3; no D segment can be confidently identified. Based on the germline V gene (reference sequence), the CDR1 and CDR2 sequences are LGHDT and YNNKEL. The cysteine opens and the phenylalanine closes a CDR3 of 13 amino acids. This entry keeps only the CDR3 DNA: 39 bases, framed from base 1. V is pared back by 5 bases and J by 7 bases, with 13 bases lying between the germline termini.